This is a list of T cell receptor beta chains from one sample in a study of blood T cell repertoires in COVID-19. The repertoire was sequenced with immunoSEQ multiplex PCR; TCRdb's copy has only in-frame clones and lacks some. The sample records about 250,000 clones, about four fifths being singletons. Sequences were obtained from peripheral blood. These receptor sequences come from a man older than 75 with acute or convalescent COVID-19. The CDR3 runs from the conserved cysteine through the conserved F or W.

cdr3_aa: CASSPRVATNEKLFF; v_call: TRBV14; j_call: TRBJ1-4
cdr3_aa: CASSPVPGVNQPQHF; v_call: TRBV18; j_call: TRBJ1-5
cdr3_aa: CASRTIAGGFNEQFF; v_call: TRBV5-1; j_call: TRBJ2-1
cdr3_aa: CASSLNSGGQPQHF; v_call: TRBV5-1; j_call: TRBJ1-5
cdr3_aa: CASSPGLAAIYEQYF; v_call: TRBV5-6; j_call: TRBJ2-7
cdr3_aa: CASSQGPRALVSPLHF; v_call: TRBV3-1/TRBV3-2; j_call: TRBJ1-6
cdr3_aa: CASSRGPSSGNTIYF; v_call: TRBV3-1/TRBV3-2; j_call: TRBJ1-3
cdr3_aa: CASSDTGGFKEKLFF; v_call: TRBV6-1; j_call: TRBJ1-4
cdr3_aa: CASTDRARLDQPQHF; v_call: TRBV6-5; j_call: TRBJ1-5
cdr3_aa: CSASRSDRDSNQPQHF; v_call: TRBV20-1; j_call: TRBJ1-5
cdr3_aa: CATSKGQGPSGNTIYF; v_call: TRBV24-1; j_call: TRBJ1-3